This is a list of T cell receptor beta chains from one sample in a study of T cell responses to AZD1222 COVID-19 vaccine. TCRdb's table, derived via immunoSEQ multiplex PCR, lists solely in-frame clones and lacks some. The data contain about 140,000 clones, about nine tenths of them singletons. The specimen was peripheral blood, collected on day 0 of AZD1222 vaccination. The source is an adult in good health. Both conserved end residues are part of each CDR3. D genes are given only for firm matches. A clone size is listed for some rows: how often the clone was seen (once, few, many), or a class if it is expanded.

d_gene: TRBD2
v_gene: TRBV5-6
j_gene: TRBJ2-3
abundance: -
CDR3aa: CASSLLVLAADTQYF
CDR3nt: TGTGCCAGCAGCTTGTTAGTCCTAGCGGCAGATACGCAGTATTTT

d_gene: -
v_gene: TRBV6-1
j_gene: TRBJ2-7
abundance: -
CDR3aa: CASSEAGEYEQYF
CDR3nt: TGTGCCAGCAGTGAAGCAGGTGAATACGAGCAGTACTTC

d_gene: TRBD2
v_gene: TRBV3-1/TRBV3-2
j_gene: TRBJ2-3
abundance: once
CDR3aa: CASSQDTGGRWDTDTQYF
CDR3nt: TGTGCCAGCAGCCAAGACACGGGCGGGAGGTGGGACACAGATACGCAGTATTTT

d_gene: TRBD1
v_gene: TRBV9
j_gene: TRBJ1-1
abundance: -
CDR3aa: CASSLNRGMNTEAFF
CDR3nt: TGTGCCAGCAGCTTAAACAGGGGCATGAACACTGAAGCTTTCTTT

d_gene: -
v_gene: TRBV12-3/TRBV12-4
j_gene: TRBJ2-3
abundance: -
CDR3aa: CASSLRVGDTQYF
CDR3nt: TGTGCCAGCAGTTTGAGGGTAGGAGATACGCAGTATTTT

d_gene: TRBD1
v_gene: TRBV2
j_gene: TRBJ2-2
abundance: -
CDR3aa: CASSERGPITGELFF
CDR3nt: TGTGCCAGCAGTGAAAGGGGGCCGATCACCGGGGAGCTGTTTTTT

d_gene: -
v_gene: TRBV27
j_gene: TRBJ2-1
abundance: -
CDR3aa: CASTAGGPYNEQFF
CDR3nt: TGTGCCAGCACGGCCGGGGGACCCTACAATGAGCAGTTCTTC

d_gene: -
v_gene: TRBV21-1
j_gene: TRBJ1-5
abundance: -
CDR3aa: CASSPRIRGLLTAIKSQHF
CDR3nt: TGTGCCAGCAGCCCTCGAATCCGTGGACTGCTCACGGCTATTAAGTCCCAGCATTTT

d_gene: -
v_gene: TRBV3-1/TRBV3-2
j_gene: TRBJ2-7
abundance: -
CDR3aa: CASSQGVSGDEQYF
CDR3nt: TGTGCCAGCAGCCAGGGGGTTAGCGGAGACGAGCAGTACTTC

d_gene: -
v_gene: TRBV11-3
j_gene: TRBJ2-3
abundance: -
CDR3aa: CASTPMASDTQYF
CDR3nt: TGTGCCAGCACCCCGATGGCTTCAGATACGCAGTATTTT

d_gene: TRBD1
v_gene: TRBV6-5
j_gene: TRBJ1-4
abundance: -
CDR3aa: CASSPTGRNEKLFF
CDR3nt: TGTGCCAGCAGCCCGACAGGGCGTAATGAAAAACTGTTTTTT

d_gene: TRBD1
v_gene: TRBV7-9
j_gene: TRBJ1-1
abundance: -
CDR3aa: CASSLADRGNTEAFF
CDR3nt: TGTGCCAGCAGCTTGGCTGACAGGGGCAACACTGAAGCTTTCTTT

d_gene: -
v_gene: TRBV5-1
j_gene: TRBJ1-1
abundance: -
CDR3aa: CASSSGRLNTEAFF
CDR3nt: TGCGCCAGCAGCTCGGGACGGCTGAACACTGAAGCTTTCTTT

d_gene: -
v_gene: TRBV5-5
j_gene: TRBJ2-5
abundance: -
CDR3aa: CASSLRGALYQETQYF
CDR3nt: TGTGCCAGCAGCTTGAGGGGGGCTTTGTACCAAGAGACCCAGTACTTC

d_gene: -
v_gene: TRBV6-4
j_gene: TRBJ1-1
abundance: -
CDR3aa: CASSDSFTGEAFF
CDR3nt: TGTGCCAGCAGTGACAGTTTTACGGGCGAAGCTTTCTTT

d_gene: TRBD2
v_gene: TRBV11-3
j_gene: TRBJ2-3
abundance: -
CDR3aa: CASSSGLAGPDTQYF
CDR3nt: TGTGCCAGCAGCTCGGGACTAGCGGGCCCAGATACGCAGTATTTT

d_gene: TRBD2
v_gene: TRBV11-2
j_gene: TRBJ2-7
abundance: -
CDR3aa: CASSLRERGEGYEEQYF
CDR3nt: TGTGCCAGCAGCTTACGTGAGCGGGGAGAGGGGTACGAGGAGCAGTACTTC

d_gene: -
v_gene: TRBV5-1
j_gene: TRBJ1-4
abundance: once
CDR3aa: CASSPRRDEKLFF
CDR3nt: TGCGCCAGCAGCCCGAGGAGAGATGAAAAACTGTTTTTT

d_gene: -
v_gene: TRBV9
j_gene: TRBJ2-3
abundance: -
CDR3aa: CASSVAIPTRSSGTDTQYF
CDR3nt: TGTGCCAGCAGCGTAGCAATACCGACCCGGAGTAGTGGCACAGATACGCAGTATTTT

d_gene: -
v_gene: TRBV7-2
j_gene: TRBJ2-1
abundance: -
CDR3aa: CASSLFVNEQFF
CDR3nt: TGTGCCAGCAGCTTATTTGTCAATGAGCAGTTCTTC

d_gene: TRBD2
v_gene: TRBV7-9
j_gene: TRBJ2-7
abundance: -
CDR3aa: CASSLGTSGEQYF
CDR3nt: TGTGCCAGCAGCTTAGGGACTAGCGGCGAGCAGTACTTC

d_gene: -
v_gene: TRBV19
j_gene: TRBJ1-5
abundance: -
CDR3aa: CASSTQSNQPQHF
CDR3nt: TGTGCCAGTAGTACCCAGAGCAATCAGCCCCAGCATTTT

d_gene: -
v_gene: TRBV11-2
j_gene: TRBJ1-1
abundance: -
CDR3aa: CASSLRRNTEAFF
CDR3nt: TGTGCCAGCAGCCTTAGAAGGAACACTGAAGCTTTCTTT

d_gene: -
v_gene: TRBV7-8
j_gene: TRBJ2-7
abundance: -
CDR3aa: CASSPRGSYEQYF
CDR3nt: TGTGCCAGCAGCCCCCGTGGGTCCTACGAGCAGTACTTC

d_gene: -
v_gene: TRBV7-9
j_gene: TRBJ2-7
abundance: -
CDR3aa: CASSSTFGRSYEQYF
CDR3nt: TGTGCCAGCAGCTCGACGTTTGGCAGGTCCTACGAGCAGTACTTC

d_gene: -
v_gene: TRBV2
j_gene: TRBJ1-5
abundance: -
CDR3aa: CASSAGRSNQPQHF
CDR3nt: TGTGCCAGCAGTGCAGGGAGATCCAATCAGCCCCAGCATTTT

d_gene: -
v_gene: TRBV5-1
j_gene: TRBJ1-4
abundance: -
CDR3aa: CASSPSTLGTNEKLFF
CDR3nt: TGCGCCAGCAGCCCCTCGACGCTCGGGACTAATGAAAAACTGTTTTTT

d_gene: -
v_gene: TRBV11-3
j_gene: TRBJ1-3
abundance: -
CDR3aa: CASSRGDSGNTIYF
CDR3nt: TGTGCCAGCTCGCGGGGAGACTCTGGAAACACCATATATTTT

d_gene: -
v_gene: TRBV15
j_gene: TRBJ1-3
abundance: -
CDR3aa: CATSRDRFSGNTIYF
CDR3nt: TGTGCCACCAGCAGGGACCGGTTCTCTGGAAACACCATATATTTT

d_gene: TRBD1
v_gene: TRBV18
j_gene: TRBJ1-3
abundance: -
CDR3aa: CASSPRTGDSGNTIYF
CDR3nt: TGTGCCAGCTCACCAAGGACAGGGGACTCTGGAAACACCATATATTTT

d_gene: -
v_gene: TRBV4-2
j_gene: TRBJ2-7
abundance: once
CDR3aa: CASSPSGYYEQYF
CDR3nt: TGTGCCAGCAGCCCTAGTGGTTACTACGAGCAGTACTTC

d_gene: TRBD2
v_gene: TRBV5-8
j_gene: TRBJ2-1
abundance: -
CDR3aa: CASSHSFGGSSYNEQFF
CDR3nt: TGTGCCAGCAGTCACTCGTTTGGCGGGAGCTCCTACAATGAGCAGTTCTTC

d_gene: TRBD2
v_gene: TRBV7-9
j_gene: TRBJ2-3
abundance: -
CDR3aa: CASSLGPAGSTDTQYF
CDR3nt: TGTGCCAGCAGCTTAGGGCCAGCGGGAAGCACAGATACGCAGTATTTT

d_gene: -
v_gene: TRBV4-3
j_gene: TRBJ2-1
abundance: -
CDR3aa: CASSQALSQGEQFF
CDR3nt: TGCGCCAGCAGCCAAGCCCTGAGCCAAGGTGAGCAGTTCTTC

d_gene: TRBD2
v_gene: TRBV10-3
j_gene: TRBJ2-1
abundance: -
CDR3aa: CAISHSGDEQFF
CDR3nt: TGTGCCATCAGTCATAGCGGGGATGAGCAGTTCTTC

d_gene: -
v_gene: TRBV14
j_gene: TRBJ2-1
abundance: -
CDR3aa: CASSQDLGGAPFF
CDR3nt: TGTGCCAGCAGCCAAGATCTTGGGGGGGCCCCGTTCTTC

d_gene: -
v_gene: TRBV27
j_gene: TRBJ2-3
abundance: -
CDR3aa: CASSLGADTDTQYF
CDR3nt: TGTGCCAGCAGTTTAGGCGCTGACACAGATACGCAGTATTTT

d_gene: -
v_gene: TRBV19
j_gene: TRBJ1-3
abundance: -
CDR3aa: CASTDSRGESGNTIYF
CDR3nt: TGTGCCAGTACCGATTCTCGGGGGGAATCTGGAAACACCATATATTTT

d_gene: -
v_gene: TRBV6-6
j_gene: TRBJ1-1
abundance: -
CDR3aa: CASSYVDGFEAFF
CDR3nt: TGTGCCAGCAGTTACGTGGACGGATTTGAAGCTTTCTTT

d_gene: -
v_gene: TRBV2
j_gene: TRBJ2-5
abundance: -
CDR3aa: CASIARWLPQETQYF
CDR3nt: TGTGCCAGCATCGCAAGGTGGCTTCCCCAAGAGACCCAGTACTTC

d_gene: TRBD1
v_gene: TRBV7-2
j_gene: TRBJ1-2
abundance: -
CDR3aa: CASSLGRTGINGYTF
CDR3nt: TGTGCCAGCAGCTTAGGGCGGACAGGGATTAATGGCTACACCTTC

d_gene: -
v_gene: TRBV11-2
j_gene: TRBJ2-4
abundance: -
CDR3aa: CASSESPSIQYF
CDR3nt: TGTGCCAGCAGCGAATCCCCCAGCATTCAGTACTTC

d_gene: -
v_gene: TRBV27
j_gene: TRBJ1-2
abundance: -
CDR3aa: CASSLSVGDYGYTF
CDR3nt: TGTGCCAGCAGTTTATCGGTGGGAGACTATGGCTACACCTTC

d_gene: -
v_gene: TRBV3-1/TRBV3-2
j_gene: TRBJ1-5
abundance: -
CDR3aa: CASSQGFGDQPQHF
CDR3nt: TGTGCCAGCAGCCAAGGGTTCGGGGATCAGCCCCAGCATTTT

d_gene: -
v_gene: TRBV6-1
j_gene: TRBJ1-5
abundance: -
CDR3aa: CASSDPGNPPQPQHF
CDR3nt: TGTGCCAGCAGTGATCCAGGGAACCCCCCTCAGCCCCAGCATTTT

d_gene: -
v_gene: TRBV5-1
j_gene: TRBJ2-5
abundance: -
CDR3aa: CASSLVEGEETQYF
CDR3nt: TGCGCCAGCAGCTTGGTGGAGGGAGAAGAGACCCAGTACTTC

d_gene: -
v_gene: TRBV10-3
j_gene: TRBJ2-2
abundance: -
CDR3aa: CAISESRQGYDGELFF
CDR3nt: TGTGCCATCAGTGAGTCGCGTCAGGGTTACGACGGGGAGCTGTTTTTT

d_gene: -
v_gene: TRBV27
j_gene: TRBJ2-3
abundance: -
CDR3aa: CASSLFPGGFADTQYF
CDR3nt: TGTGCCAGCAGTTTATTTCCGGGGGGCTTCGCAGATACGCAGTATTTT

d_gene: -
v_gene: TRBV7-2
j_gene: TRBJ2-7
abundance: -
CDR3aa: CASSLASNPEQYF
CDR3nt: TGTGCCAGCAGCTTAGCCTCCAACCCCGAGCAGTACTTC

d_gene: -
v_gene: TRBV27
j_gene: TRBJ1-1
abundance: once
CDR3aa: CASSITGVNTEAFF
CDR3nt: TGTGCCAGCAGTATCACAGGAGTGAACACTGAAGCTTTCTTT

d_gene: TRBD1
v_gene: TRBV18
j_gene: TRBJ2-1
abundance: -
CDR3aa: CASSPLGTGSGNEQFF
CDR3nt: TGTGCCAGCTCACCGTTAGGGACAGGGTCGGGCAATGAGCAGTTCTTC

d_gene: -
v_gene: TRBV11-3
j_gene: TRBJ1-5
abundance: -
CDR3aa: CASSLGPNQPQHF
CDR3nt: TGTGCCAGCAGCCTAGGGCCGAATCAGCCCCAGCATTTT

d_gene: -
v_gene: TRBV7-2
j_gene: TRBJ2-5
abundance: -
CDR3aa: CASSLNRDETQYF
CDR3nt: TGTGCCAGCAGCCTGAACAGGGATGAGACCCAGTACTTC